The rows below give T cell receptor beta chains drawn from one sample of a study of T cells expressing NK-cell markers. Each CDR3 protein gets one entry in TCRdb, which reprocessed the 5' RACE reads and gives no DNA. The sample holds 550,000 to 600,000 distinct CDR3 sequences. Sequencing was done on a sample of blood T cells: a sorted CD56 or NKG2C T cell subset, CD4+ or CD8+ T cells, or bulk PBMC T cells (not recorded which). The source is a young man in good health. The CDR3 runs from the conserved cysteine through the conserved F or W. The order of the fields is J gene, V gene, CDR3 protein.

J gene: TRBJ1-1
V gene: TRBV7-2
CDR3 protein: CASSLDGRQARDAFF

J gene: TRBJ1-5
V gene: TRBV12-3/TRBV12-4
CDR3 protein: CASSKGTAVTQHF

J gene: TRBJ2-1
V gene: TRBV10-3
CDR3 protein: CATSGSQENEQFF

J gene: TRBJ2-3
V gene: TRBV5-1
CDR3 protein: CASSLVLAGLLGTDTQYF

J gene: TRBJ2-7
V gene: TRBV7-9
CDR3 protein: CASSRPEGHYEQYF

J gene: TRBJ2-3
V gene: TRBV20-1
CDR3 protein: CSALPGLAGVRDTQYF

J gene: TRBJ1-5
V gene: TRBV5-6
CDR3 protein: CASSLRQGRNNQPQHF

J gene: TRBJ1-6
V gene: TRBV14
CDR3 protein: CASSQGDRVSPLHF

J gene: TRBJ2-2
V gene: TRBV5-6
CDR3 protein: CASSLGLAGVGELFF

J gene: TRBJ2-1
V gene: TRBV25-1
CDR3 protein: CASGQPSGRLFF

J gene: TRBJ2-7
V gene: TRBV15
CDR3 protein: CATSRGRELYEQYF

J gene: TRBJ1-6
V gene: TRBV20-1
CDR3 protein: CSAPGDGETNSPLHF

J gene: TRBJ1-2
V gene: TRBV29-1
CDR3 protein: CSVGQSPNYGYTF

J gene: TRBJ2-5
V gene: TRBV20-1
CDR3 protein: CSALGTGETQYF

J gene: TRBJ2-1
V gene: TRBV30
CDR3 protein: CAWGSGRSGSYNEQFF

J gene: TRBJ1-1
V gene: TRBV12-3/TRBV12-4
CDR3 protein: CASSYWTGGRTEAFF

J gene: TRBJ1-5
V gene: TRBV2
CDR3 protein: CASTTGAGGPQHF

J gene: TRBJ1-1
V gene: TRBV5-6
CDR3 protein: CASSLDPSLNTEAFF

J gene: TRBJ2-4
V gene: TRBV20-1
CDR3 protein: CSARDGGGIQYF

J gene: TRBJ2-5
V gene: TRBV12-3/TRBV12-4
CDR3 protein: CASSPGLAWETQYF

J gene: TRBJ2-5
V gene: TRBV7-9
CDR3 protein: CASSRGQGMETQYF

J gene: TRBJ1-1
V gene: TRBV3-1
CDR3 protein: CASSQGGVPTEAFF

J gene: TRBJ2-5
V gene: TRBV29-1
CDR3 protein: CSAGGGMQETQYF

J gene: TRBJ2-1
V gene: TRBV7-2
CDR3 protein: CASSFTSTTYNEQFF

J gene: TRBJ1-2
V gene: TRBV6-1
CDR3 protein: CASSEFPRGANYGYTF

J gene: TRBJ1-5
V gene: TRBV6-8
CDR3 protein: CASSYGQGDQPQHF

J gene: TRBJ1-4
V gene: TRBV7-9
CDR3 protein: CASSLRAPDEKLFF

J gene: TRBJ1-2
V gene: TRBV5-1
CDR3 protein: CASSLARRTDDYGYTF

J gene: TRBJ2-1
V gene: TRBV7-9
CDR3 protein: CASSSGGTSIYNEQFF

J gene: TRBJ2-1
V gene: TRBV27
CDR3 protein: CASSLLAGGPNEQFF

J gene: TRBJ2-3
V gene: TRBV5-1
CDR3 protein: CASSLAVSGDTQYF

J gene: TRBJ2-1
V gene: TRBV27
CDR3 protein: CASRGGNGNEQFF

J gene: TRBJ2-7
V gene: TRBV30
CDR3 protein: CAWSAGQPYEQYF

J gene: TRBJ1-3
V gene: TRBV4-1
CDR3 protein: CASSQGPDTIYF

J gene: TRBJ2-4
V gene: TRBV28
CDR3 protein: CASSSSGGAGGNIQYF

J gene: TRBJ2-2
V gene: TRBV15
CDR3 protein: CATSRDRGFRGPGELFF

J gene: TRBJ1-1
V gene: TRBV5-1
CDR3 protein: CASRTFEVPVEAFF

J gene: TRBJ2-2
V gene: TRBV7-2
CDR3 protein: CASSSSMGDTGELFF

J gene: TRBJ2-1
V gene: TRBV20-1
CDR3 protein: CSAHTPGLGFLQFF

J gene: TRBJ2-1
V gene: TRBV15
CDR3 protein: CATSRRGAGGRNEQFF

J gene: TRBJ2-1
V gene: TRBV6-5
CDR3 protein: CASRRLATNEQFF

J gene: TRBJ2-5
V gene: TRBV20-1
CDR3 protein: CSASGQGALETQYF